The rows below give T cell receptor beta chains drawn from one sample of a study of cytomegalovirus exposure and HLA in healthy donors. Data came from immunoSEQ multiplex PCR; TCRdb stores just in-frame clones and leaves some out. This sample has under 120,000 clones, with less than 75% found just once. Sequenced material: PBMCs. These receptors came from a man aged 35 to 55 in good health and CMV-seropositive. Both conserved end residues are part of each CDR3. The D gene is left open where the match is weak. The listing skips clone size in some rows; elsewhere it reads once, few, many or a size class.

d_gene: .
j_gene: TRBJ1-5
abundance: .
v_gene: TRBV19
CDR3nt: TGTGCCAGTAGTTCCGGGACACGAAGCAATCAGCCCCAGCATTTT
CDR3aa: CASSSGTRSNQPQHF

d_gene: TRBD1
j_gene: TRBJ2-5
abundance: once
v_gene: TRBV7-9
CDR3nt: TGTGCCAGCAGCTCCAGACAGGGGGCTTGGGAGACCCAGTACTTC
CDR3aa: CASSSRQGAWETQYF

d_gene: .
j_gene: TRBJ2-1
abundance: .
v_gene: TRBV9
CDR3nt: TGTGCCAGCAGCGCAACCAAGGACTATGCGGTAGAGCAGTTCTTC
CDR3aa: CASSATKDYAVEQFF

d_gene: .
j_gene: TRBJ1-5
abundance: once
v_gene: TRBV4-1
CDR3nt: TGCGCCAGCAGCCAGATACAGGGAGTCAATCAGCCCCAGCATTTT
CDR3aa: CASSQIQGVNQPQHF

d_gene: .
j_gene: TRBJ1-2
abundance: .
v_gene: TRBV5-6
CDR3nt: TGTGCCAGCAGCTTGGTTGGCAGTGACTATGGCTACACCTTC
CDR3aa: CASSLVGSDYGYTF

d_gene: .
j_gene: TRBJ1-5
abundance: .
v_gene: TRBV7-6
CDR3nt: TGTGCCAGCAGCTTAAGTAAGGGGCTGATGCAGCCCCAGCATTTT
CDR3aa: CASSLSKGLMQPQHF

d_gene: TRBD2
j_gene: TRBJ2-3
abundance: .
v_gene: TRBV4-2
CDR3nt: TGTGCCAGCAGCAGGGAAGGACAGCGGGAGGGCGGAGGGGGTACGCAGTATTTT
CDR3aa: CASSREGQREGGGGTQYF

d_gene: .
j_gene: TRBJ2-3
abundance: .
v_gene: TRBV19
CDR3nt: TGTGCCAGTAGTATAATGTCCGGAGCCTCTAGCACAGATACGCAGTATTTT
CDR3aa: CASSIMSGASSTDTQYF

d_gene: TRBD1
j_gene: TRBJ2-5
abundance: .
v_gene: TRBV28
CDR3nt: TGTGCCAGCAGTTTAACCACAGGGGGCGCAAAGACCCAGTACTTC
CDR3aa: CASSLTTGGAKTQYF

d_gene: .
j_gene: TRBJ1-2
abundance: .
v_gene: TRBV28
CDR3nt: TGTGCCAGCAGTATTGGGGGGACCCAGGGCTACACCTTC
CDR3aa: CASSIGGTQGYTF

d_gene: TRBD1
j_gene: TRBJ1-5
abundance: .
v_gene: TRBV5-8
CDR3nt: TGTGCCAGCAGCGGGACAGCGGATCAGCCCCAGCATTTT
CDR3aa: CASSGTADQPQHF

d_gene: .
j_gene: TRBJ2-7
abundance: .
v_gene: TRBV5-1
CDR3nt: TGCGCCAGCAGCCCTGGGGCAGGCTACGAGCAGTACTTC
CDR3aa: CASSPGAGYEQYF

d_gene: .
j_gene: TRBJ2-1
abundance: few
v_gene: TRBV6-5
CDR3nt: TGTGCCAGCGCGGACTATTACAATGAGCAGTTCTTC
CDR3aa: CASADYYNEQFF

d_gene: .
j_gene: TRBJ2-5
abundance: once
v_gene: TRBV9
CDR3nt: TGTGCCAGCAGCGATTTTCGACCTGGAACGAGGGACTTC
CDR3aa: CASSDFRPGTRDF

d_gene: TRBD1
j_gene: TRBJ1-3
abundance: once
v_gene: TRBV4-1
CDR3nt: TGCGCCAGCAGCCCGGGACAGGGAAACACCATATATTTT
CDR3aa: CASSPGQGNTIYF

d_gene: TRBD2
j_gene: TRBJ2-7
abundance: .
v_gene: TRBV29-1
CDR3nt: TGCAGCGTCCGGACTAGCGGGAGCTCCTACGAGCAGTACTTC
CDR3aa: CSVRTSGSSYEQYF

d_gene: .
j_gene: TRBJ2-1
abundance: .
v_gene: TRBV7-2
CDR3nt: TGTGCCAGCAGCTCTTTCGTTAGCTCCTACAATGAGCAGTTCTTC
CDR3aa: CASSSFVSSYNEQFF

d_gene: TRBD1
j_gene: TRBJ1-4
abundance: few
v_gene: TRBV19
CDR3nt: TGTGCCAGTAGTAAGACAGGGGATGATGAAAAACTGTTTTTT
CDR3aa: CASSKTGDDEKLFF

d_gene: .
j_gene: TRBJ2-7
abundance: .
v_gene: TRBV27
CDR3nt: TGTGCCAGCAGTTTAGCCAGGGGTGTTTCCTACGAGCAGTACTTC
CDR3aa: CASSLARGVSYEQYF

d_gene: TRBD1
j_gene: TRBJ1-1
abundance: few
v_gene: TRBV6-5
CDR3nt: TGTGCCAGCAGTGGGTTACAGGGGCGCACTGAAGCTTTCTTT
CDR3aa: CASSGLQGRTEAFF

d_gene: TRBD2
j_gene: TRBJ2-5
abundance: .
v_gene: TRBV30
CDR3nt: TGTGCCTGGACTAGCGGGGGGGGCGGAGAGACCCAGTACTTC
CDR3aa: CAWTSGGGGETQYF

d_gene: .
j_gene: TRBJ2-1
abundance: once
v_gene: TRBV7-2
CDR3nt: TGTGCCAGCAGCCTCCCGACGGGGTCTAATGAGCAGTTCTTC
CDR3aa: CASSLPTGSNEQFF

d_gene: .
j_gene: TRBJ2-3
abundance: .
v_gene: TRBV5-1
CDR3nt: TGCGCCAGCAGCGAGGGAGACCCGCCCACAGATACGCAGTATTTT
CDR3aa: CASSEGDPPTDTQYF

d_gene: TRBD1
j_gene: TRBJ1-5
abundance: .
v_gene: TRBV9
CDR3nt: TGTGCCAGCAGCGAGACAGGGGCACAGCCCCAGCATTTT
CDR3aa: CASSETGAQPQHF

d_gene: .
j_gene: TRBJ1-5
abundance: .
v_gene: TRBV19
CDR3nt: TGTGCCAGTAGTATACTTGTGACAGGACTCAATCAGCCCCAGCATTTT
CDR3aa: CASSILVTGLNQPQHF

d_gene: TRBD2
j_gene: TRBJ2-7
abundance: few
v_gene: TRBV28
CDR3nt: TGTGCCAGCAGTTTTCTATCTAGCGGGGCCTCCTACGAGCAGTACTTC
CDR3aa: CASSFLSSGASYEQYF

d_gene: .
j_gene: TRBJ2-3
abundance: .
v_gene: TRBV9
CDR3nt: TGTGCCAGCAGCGCCGACTTGACAGATACGCAGTATTTT
CDR3aa: CASSADLTDTQYF

d_gene: .
j_gene: TRBJ2-1
abundance: once
v_gene: TRBV7-2
CDR3nt: TGTGCCAGCAGCTTAGACGGAGTCTACAATGAGCAGTTCTTC
CDR3aa: CASSLDGVYNEQFF